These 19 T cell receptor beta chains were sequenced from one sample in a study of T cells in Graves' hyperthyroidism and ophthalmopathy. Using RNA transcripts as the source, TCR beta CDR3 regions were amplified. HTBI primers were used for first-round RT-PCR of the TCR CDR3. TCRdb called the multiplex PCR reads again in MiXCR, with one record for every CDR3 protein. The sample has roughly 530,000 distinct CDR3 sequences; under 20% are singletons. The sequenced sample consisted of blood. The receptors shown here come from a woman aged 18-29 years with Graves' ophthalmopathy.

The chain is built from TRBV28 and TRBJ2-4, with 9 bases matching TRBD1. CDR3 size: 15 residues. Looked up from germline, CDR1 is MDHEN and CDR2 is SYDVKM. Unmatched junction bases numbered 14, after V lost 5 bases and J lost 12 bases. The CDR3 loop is CASSPTAGTGKAQYF. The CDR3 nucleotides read TGTGCCAGCAGTCCAACCGCCGGGACAGGGAAGGCTCAGTACTTC.

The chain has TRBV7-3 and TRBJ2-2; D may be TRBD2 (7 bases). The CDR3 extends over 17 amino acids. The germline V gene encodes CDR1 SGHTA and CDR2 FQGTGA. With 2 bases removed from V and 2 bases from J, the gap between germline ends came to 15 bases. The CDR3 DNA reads TGTGCCAGCAGCTTATACGGGGGGCGCAAAAACACCGGGGAGCTGTTTTTT. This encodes CASSLYGGRKNTGELFF.

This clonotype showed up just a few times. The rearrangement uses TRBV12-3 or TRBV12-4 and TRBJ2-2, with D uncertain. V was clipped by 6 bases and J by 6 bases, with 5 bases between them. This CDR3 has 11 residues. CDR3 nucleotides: TGTGCCAGCAGGTCGCCCGGGGAGCTGTTTTTT. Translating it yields CASRSPGELFF.

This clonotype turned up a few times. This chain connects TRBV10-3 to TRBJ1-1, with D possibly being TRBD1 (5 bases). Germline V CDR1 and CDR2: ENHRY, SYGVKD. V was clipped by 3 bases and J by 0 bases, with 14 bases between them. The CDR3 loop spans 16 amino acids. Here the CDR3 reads CAISDKGRGMNTEAFF. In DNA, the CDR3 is TGTGCCATCAGTGATAAGGGAAGGGGCATGAACACTGAAGCTTTCTTT.

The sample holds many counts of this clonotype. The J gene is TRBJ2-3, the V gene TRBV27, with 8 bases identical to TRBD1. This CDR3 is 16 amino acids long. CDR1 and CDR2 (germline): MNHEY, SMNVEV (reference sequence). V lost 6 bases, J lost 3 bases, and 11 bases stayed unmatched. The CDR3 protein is CASRKAGGGWTDTQYF. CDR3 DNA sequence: TGTGCCAGCAGGAAAGCAGGGGGCGGGTGGACAGATACGCAGTATTTT.

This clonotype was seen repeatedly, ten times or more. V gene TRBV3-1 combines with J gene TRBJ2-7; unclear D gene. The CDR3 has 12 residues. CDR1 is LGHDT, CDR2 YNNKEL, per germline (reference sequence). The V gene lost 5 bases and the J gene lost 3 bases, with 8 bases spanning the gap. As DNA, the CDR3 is TGTGCCAGCAGCTATAAGATCTACGAGCAGTACTTC. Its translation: CASSYKIYEQYF.

The CDR3 is CASSLSLQGGNSPLHF. The CDR3 DNA sequence: TGTGCCAGCAGTTTATCATTACAGGGCGGCAATTCACCCCTCCACTTT. The chain employs TRBV27 and TRBJ1-6; tentative D call: TRBD1 (6 bases). Trimming shortened V by 0 bases and J by 7 bases, and 13 bases separated the two germline ends. This CDR3 is built from 16 residues. In germline, CDR1 is MNHEY, CDR2 SMNVEV (reference sequence).

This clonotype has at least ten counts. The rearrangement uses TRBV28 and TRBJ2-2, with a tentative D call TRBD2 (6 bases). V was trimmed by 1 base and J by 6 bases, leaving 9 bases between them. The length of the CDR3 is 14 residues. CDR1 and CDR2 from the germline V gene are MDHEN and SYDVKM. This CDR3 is CASSLSGSSGELFF. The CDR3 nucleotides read TGTGCCAGCAGTTTATCCGGGAGCTCCGGGGAGCTGTTTTTT.

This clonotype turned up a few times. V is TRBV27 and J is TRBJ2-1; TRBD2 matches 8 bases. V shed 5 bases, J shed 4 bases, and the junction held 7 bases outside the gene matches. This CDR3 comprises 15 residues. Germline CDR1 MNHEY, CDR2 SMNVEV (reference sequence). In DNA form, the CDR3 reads TGTGCCAGCAGTACACTAGCGGCCATTTACAATGAGCAGTTCTTC. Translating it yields CASSTLAAIYNEQFF.

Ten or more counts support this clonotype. CDR3 DNA sequence: TGTGCCAGCAGCCACACCGGGACAGCAAGAGGGACCCAGTACTTC. As protein: CASSHTGTARGTQYF. The V gene is TRBV27, the J gene TRBJ2-5; 7 bases map to TRBD1. CDR1 and CDR2 (germline): MNHEY, SMNVEV (reference sequence). The CDR3 has 15 residues. Trimming removed 6 bases from V and 7 bases from J; junction bases left unmatched: 14.

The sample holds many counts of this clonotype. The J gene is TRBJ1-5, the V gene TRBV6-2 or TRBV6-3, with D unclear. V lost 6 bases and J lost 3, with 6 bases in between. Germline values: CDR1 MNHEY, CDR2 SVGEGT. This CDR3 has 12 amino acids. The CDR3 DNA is TGTGCCAGCAGCCAGAACAATCAGCCCCAGCATTTT. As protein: CASSQNNQPQHF.

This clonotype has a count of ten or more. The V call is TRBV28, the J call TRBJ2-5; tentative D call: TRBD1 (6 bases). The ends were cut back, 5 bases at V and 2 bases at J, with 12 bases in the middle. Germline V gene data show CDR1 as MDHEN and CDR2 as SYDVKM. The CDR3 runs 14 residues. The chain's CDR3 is CASSLRGLQETQYF. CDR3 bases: TGTGCCAGCAGTCTCAGGGGCTTACAAGAGACCCAGTACTTC.

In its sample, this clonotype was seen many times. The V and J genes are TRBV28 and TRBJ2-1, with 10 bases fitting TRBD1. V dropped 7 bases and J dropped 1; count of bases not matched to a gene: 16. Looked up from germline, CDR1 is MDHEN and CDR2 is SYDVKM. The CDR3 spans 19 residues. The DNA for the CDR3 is TGTGCCAGCACTCCACTCCAGGGGACAGGGGAAGGGTCCTACAATGAGCAGTTCTTC. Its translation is CASTPLQGTGEGSYNEQFF.

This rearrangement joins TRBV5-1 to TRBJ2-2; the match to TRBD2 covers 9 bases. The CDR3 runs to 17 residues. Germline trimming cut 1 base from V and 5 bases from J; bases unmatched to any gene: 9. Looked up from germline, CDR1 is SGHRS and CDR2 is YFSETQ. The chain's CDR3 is CASSLSGAGGPTGELFF. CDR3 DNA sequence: TGCGCCAGCAGCTTGAGCGGCGCGGGAGGGCCTACCGGGGAGCTGTTTTTT.

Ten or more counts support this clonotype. CDR3 in DNA: TGTGCCAGCAGTTTCATCCGGGACAGGGGAACCGGGGAGCTGTTTTTT. Its translation: CASSFIRDRGTGELFF. The chain has TRBV28 and TRBJ2-2; 10 nucleotides align to TRBD1. Per germline, CDR1 MDHEN and CDR2 SYDVKM. The CDR3 sequence is 16 residues long. With 3 bases clipped from V and 5 bases from J, the junction kept 6 bases outside the gene matches.

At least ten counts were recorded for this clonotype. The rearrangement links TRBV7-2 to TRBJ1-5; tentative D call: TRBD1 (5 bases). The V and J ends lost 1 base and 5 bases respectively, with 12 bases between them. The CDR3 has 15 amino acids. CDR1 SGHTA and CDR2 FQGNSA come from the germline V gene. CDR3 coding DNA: TGTGCCAGCAGCTTAGATTCGCAGGGACATCAGCCCCAGCATTTT. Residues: CASSLDSQGHQPQHF.

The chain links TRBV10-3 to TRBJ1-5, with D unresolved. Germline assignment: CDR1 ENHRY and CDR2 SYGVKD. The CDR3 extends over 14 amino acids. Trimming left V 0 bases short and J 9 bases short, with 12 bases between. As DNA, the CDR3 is TGTGCCATCAGTGAGTCGGGCCGGTTGGGGCCCCAGCATTTT. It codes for CAISESGRLGPQHF.

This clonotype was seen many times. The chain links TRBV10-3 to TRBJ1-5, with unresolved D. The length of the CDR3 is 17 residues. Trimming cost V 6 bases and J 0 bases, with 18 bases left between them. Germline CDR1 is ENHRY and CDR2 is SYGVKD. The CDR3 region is CAISWTVKDYSNQPQHF. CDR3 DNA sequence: TGTGCCATCAGCTGGACGGTGAAGGACTATAGCAATCAGCCCCAGCATTTT.

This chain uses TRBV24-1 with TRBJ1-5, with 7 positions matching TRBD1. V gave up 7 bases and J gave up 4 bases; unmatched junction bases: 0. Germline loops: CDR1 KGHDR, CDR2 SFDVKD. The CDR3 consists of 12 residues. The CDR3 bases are TGTGCCACCAGGACAGGGAATCAGCCCCAGCATTTT. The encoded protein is CATRTGNQPQHF.